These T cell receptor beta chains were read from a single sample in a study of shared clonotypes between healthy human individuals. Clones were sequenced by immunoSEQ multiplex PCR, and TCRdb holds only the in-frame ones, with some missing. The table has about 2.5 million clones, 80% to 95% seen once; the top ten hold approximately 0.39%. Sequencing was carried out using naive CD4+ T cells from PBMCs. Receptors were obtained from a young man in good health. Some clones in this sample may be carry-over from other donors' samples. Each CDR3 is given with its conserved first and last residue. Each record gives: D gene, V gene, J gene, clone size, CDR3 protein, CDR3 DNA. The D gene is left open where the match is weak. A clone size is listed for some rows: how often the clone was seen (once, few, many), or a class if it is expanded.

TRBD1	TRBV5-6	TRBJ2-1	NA	CASSKGQGLYNEQFF	TGTGCCAGCAGCAAGGGACAGGGACTTTACAATGAGCAGTTCTTC
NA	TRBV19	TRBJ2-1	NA	CASSGAHGTNYNEQFF	TGTGCCAGTAGCGGAGCCCACGGGACGAATTACAATGAGCAGTTCTTC
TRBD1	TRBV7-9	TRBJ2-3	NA	CASSRDRGRADTQYF	TGTGCCAGCAGTCGGGACAGGGGGCGCGCAGATACGCAGTATTTT
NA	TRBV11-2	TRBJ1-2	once	CASKRIGARYGYTF	TGTGCCAGCAAGAGAATCGGGGCCCGCTATGGCTACACCTTC
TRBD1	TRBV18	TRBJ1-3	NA	CASSPGQLSSGNTIYF	TGTGCCAGCTCACCGGGACAGCTAAGCTCTGGAAACACCATATATTTT
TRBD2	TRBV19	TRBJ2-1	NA	CASRLSGLAGYNEQFF	TGTGCCAGTAGGTTGTCAGGGCTAGCGGGGTACAATGAGCAGTTCTTC
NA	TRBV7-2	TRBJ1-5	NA	CASSLAPPGSNQPQHF	TGTGCCAGCAGCTTAGCCCCGCCGGGTAGCAATCAGCCCCAGCATTTT
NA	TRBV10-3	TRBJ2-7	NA	CAITKDRAYEQYF	TGTGCCATCACCAAAGACAGAGCCTACGAGCAGTACTTC
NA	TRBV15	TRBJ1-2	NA	CATSPISGAPGYTF	TGTGCCACCAGTCCTATTTCGGGAGCTCCGGGCTACACCTTC
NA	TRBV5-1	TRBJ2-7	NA	CASSLASPYEQYF	TGCGCCAGCAGCTTGGCTAGTCCCTACGAGCAGTACTTC
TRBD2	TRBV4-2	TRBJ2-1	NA	CASSHQLAGGDNEQFF	TGTGCCAGCAGCCATCAACTAGCGGGAGGGGACAATGAGCAGTTCTTC
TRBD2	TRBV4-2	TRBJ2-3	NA	CASSQVTSGKGTQYF	TGTGCCAGCAGCCAAGTTACTAGCGGCAAGGGTACGCAGTATTTT
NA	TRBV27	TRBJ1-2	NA	CASSLSVLRPTGNYGYTF	TGTGCCAGCAGTTTAAGTGTTCTGAGGCCAACAGGGAACTATGGCTACACCTTC
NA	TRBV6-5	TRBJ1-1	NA	CASREGQLNTEAFF	TGTGCCAGCAGGGAAGGACAGCTGAACACTGAAGCTTTCTTT
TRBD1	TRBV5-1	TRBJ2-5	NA	CASSSTGFQETQYF	TGCGCCAGCAGCTCGACAGGGTTCCAAGAGACCCAGTACTTC
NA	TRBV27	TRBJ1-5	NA	CASSPTYSNQPQHF	TGTGCCAGCAGTCCGACTTATAGCAATCAGCCCCAGCATTTT
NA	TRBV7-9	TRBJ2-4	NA	CASSWVATDTALAKNIQYF	TGTGCCAGCAGCTGGGTAGCGACCGATACTGCACTAGCCAAAAACATTCAGTACTTC
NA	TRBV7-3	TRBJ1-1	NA	CASSSGSLLTEAFF	TGTGCCAGCAGCTCTGGGTCTCTTCTAACTGAAGCTTTCTTT
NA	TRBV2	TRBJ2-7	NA	CASSDWRGGSYEQYF	TGTGCCAGCAGTGATTGGAGGGGTGGCTCCTACGAGCAGTACTTC
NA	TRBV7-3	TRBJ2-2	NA	CASSLRGPANTGELFF	TGTGCCAGCAGCTTAAGGGGTCCCGCGAACACCGGGGAGCTGTTTTTT
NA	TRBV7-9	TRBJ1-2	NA	CASSSEEGQALYGYTF	TGTGCCAGCAGTTCAGAGGAGGGCCAGGCCCTCTATGGCTACACCTTC
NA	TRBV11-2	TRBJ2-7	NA	CASSAPGEPWESYEQYF	TGTGCCAGCAGCGCACCCGGGGAACCTTGGGAATCCTACGAGCAGTACTTC
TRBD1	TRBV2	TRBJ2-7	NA	CASRRDRQYSYEQYF	TGTGCCAGCAGGAGGGACAGGCAATACTCCTACGAGCAGTACTTC
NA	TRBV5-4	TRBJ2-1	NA	CASSRRRDSYNEQFF	TGTGCCAGCAGCCGGCGCAGGGACTCATACAATGAGCAGTTCTTC
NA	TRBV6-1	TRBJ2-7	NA	CASSPGTYEQYF	TGTGCCAGCAGCCCGGGTACCTACGAGCAGTACTTC
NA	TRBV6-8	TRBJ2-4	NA	CASILRPCIQYF	TGTGCCAGCATATTGAGGCCCTGCATTCAGTACTTC
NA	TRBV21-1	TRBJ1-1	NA	CASSPRTGGARRNTEAFF	TGTGCCAGCAGCCCCCGGACAGGGGGCGCTCGGAGAAACACTGAAGCTTTCTTT
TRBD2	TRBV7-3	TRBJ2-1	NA	CASSSLSGPAHEQFF	TGTGCCAGCAGCTCCCTTAGCGGGCCCGCCCATGAGCAGTTCTTC
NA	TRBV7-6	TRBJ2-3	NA	CASSLGPSTDTQYF	TGTGCCAGCAGCTTAGGGCCGAGCACAGATACGCAGTATTTT
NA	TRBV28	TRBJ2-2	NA	CASSFPFLSGELFF	TGTGCCAGCAGTTTCCCTTTTTTGTCCGGGGAGCTGTTTTTT
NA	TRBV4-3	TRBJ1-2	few	CASSQDPGASYGYTF	TGCGCCAGCAGCCAAGATCCGGGAGCCTCCTATGGCTACACCTTC
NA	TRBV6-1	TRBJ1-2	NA	CASCKWGYGYTF	TGTGCCAGTTGTAAGTGGGGGTATGGCTACACCTTC
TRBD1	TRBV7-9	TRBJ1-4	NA	CASSLATGGQEKLFF	TGTGCCAGCAGCTTAGCGACAGGGGGCCAGGAAAAACTGTTTTTT
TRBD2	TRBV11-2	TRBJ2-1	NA	CASSLVGGSGFF	TGTGCCAGCAGCTTAGTTGGCGGGAGTGGGTTCTTC
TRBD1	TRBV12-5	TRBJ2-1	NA	CASGSGTATANEQFF	TGTGCTAGTGGTTCCGGGACAGCGACGGCCAATGAGCAGTTCTTC
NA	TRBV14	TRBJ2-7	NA	CASSRGSLSSYEQYF	TGTGCCAGCAGCCGAGGCTCCTTAAGCTCCTACGAGCAGTACTTC
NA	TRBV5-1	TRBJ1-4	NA	CASSSYEGINEKLFF	TGCGCCAGCAGCAGTTATGAGGGGATTAATGAAAAACTGTTTTTT
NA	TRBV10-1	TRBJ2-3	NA	CASSEGSPDTQYF	TGCGCCAGCAGTGAAGGATCCCCGGATACGCAGTATTTT
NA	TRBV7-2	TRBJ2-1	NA	CASSPNLSEQFF	TGTGCCAGCAGCCCGAATCTCTCTGAGCAGTTCTTC
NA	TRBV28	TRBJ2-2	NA	CASSRGEGTANTGELFF	TGTGCCAGCAGCCGGGGGGAAGGGACAGCGAACACCGGGGAGCTGTTTTTT
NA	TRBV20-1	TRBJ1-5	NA	CSASRNQPQHF	TGCAGTGCTAGTCGCAATCAGCCCCAGCATTTT
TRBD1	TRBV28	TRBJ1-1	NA	CASIPGGDRTEAFF	TGTGCCAGCATCCCAGGGGGCGATCGGACTGAAGCTTTCTTT
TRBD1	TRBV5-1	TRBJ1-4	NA	CASRLTGLSGEKLFF	TGCGCCAGCAGGTTGACAGGGTTGTCTGGGGAAAAACTGTTTTTT
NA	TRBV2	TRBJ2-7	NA	CASRGWGNEQYF	TGTGCCAGCAGAGGTTGGGGCAACGAGCAGTACTTC
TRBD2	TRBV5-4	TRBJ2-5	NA	CASNQGLAGTGETQYF	TGTGCCAGCAACCAGGGACTAGCGGGAACGGGGGAGACCCAGTACTTC
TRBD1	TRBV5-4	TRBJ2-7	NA	CASSLSTGGEQYF	TGTGCCAGCAGCTTGTCGACAGGGGGCGAGCAGTACTTC
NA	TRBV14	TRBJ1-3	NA	CASSHIRDTTGNTIYF	TGTGCCAGCAGCCACATCCGGGACACAACTGGAAACACCATATATTTT
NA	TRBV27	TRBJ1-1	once	CASSSSRTVTPRDGEAFF	TGTGCCAGCAGTTCCTCTCGGACCGTAACTCCCCGGGACGGTGAAGCTTTCTTT
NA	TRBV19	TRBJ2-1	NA	CASSPSRGQGRDEQFF	TGTGCCAGTAGTCCATCGAGGGGGCAGGGGAGGGATGAGCAGTTCTTC
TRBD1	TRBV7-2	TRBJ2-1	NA	CASSLVVGTGYIPEEFF	TGTGCCAGCAGCTTAGTAGTAGGGACAGGTTACATCCCGGAGGAGTTCTTC
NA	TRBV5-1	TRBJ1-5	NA	CASSLSSGLWPQHF	TGCGCCAGCAGCTTGAGTTCCGGGCTCTGGCCCCAGCATTTT
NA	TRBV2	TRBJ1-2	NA	CASSESAVRGYTF	TGTGCCAGCAGTGAGTCGGCGGTGAGGGGCTACACCTTC
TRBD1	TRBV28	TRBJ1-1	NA	CASSKTGPRTEAFF	TGTGCCAGCAGTAAGACAGGGCCCAGGACTGAAGCTTTCTTT
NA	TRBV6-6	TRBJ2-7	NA	CASSHGLNFAPHEQYF	TGTGCCAGCAGCCACGGTCTGAACTTCGCTCCCCACGAGCAGTACTTC
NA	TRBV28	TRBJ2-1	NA	CASSLVWYKADHEQFF	TGTGCCAGCAGTTTAGTTTGGTATAAGGCCGACCATGAGCAGTTCTTC